Listed here are 22 T cell receptor beta chains from one sample, sequenced in a study of early T cells in non-severe SARS-CoV-2 infection. TCRdb reprocessed the 5' RACE reads with MiXCR, giving one entry per CDR3 protein. Here the sample spans more than 95,000 distinct CDR3 sequences, 9.5% to 11% being singletons. The material was whole blood, obtained at baseline. These receptor sequences come from an adult who was a healthcare worker with PCR-confirmed SARS-CoV-2 infection or an uninfected control (not recorded which).

This clonotype is classed as medium-sized. The J gene is TRBJ1-1, the V gene TRBV4-3; D is undetermined. The CDR3 is made up of 14 amino acids. From germline, CDR1 is LGHNA and CDR2 YSLEER. With 1 base removed from V and 3 bases from J, the gap between germline ends came to 9 bases. CDR3 nucleotides: TGCGCCAGCAGCCAAGCCCCGAAATACACTGAAGCTTTCTTT. Translated, it gives CASSQAPKYTEAFF.

This clonotype was seen a few times. The V gene is TRBV30, the J gene TRBJ2-2; D perhaps matches TRBD2 (6 bases). The germline V gene encodes CDR1 GTSNPN and CDR2 SVGIG (reference sequence). The CDR3 contains 16 residues. Deletions cut 3 bases from V and 6 bases from J, with 20 bases between. CDR3 residues: CAWREGTYGSSGELFF. CDR3 coding DNA: TGTGCCTGGAGGGAGGGTACCTACGGGAGCTCCGGGGAGCTGTTTTTT.

This clonotype was found a few times. The V call is TRBV5-5, the J call TRBJ2-7; D is unresolved. Germline V gene data show CDR1 as SGHKS and CDR2 as YYEKEE (reference sequence). This CDR3 spans 13 amino acids. Deletions cut 0 bases from V and 4 bases from J, with 8 bases between. The CDR3 spells CASSLVEGYEQYF. The CDR3 DNA sequence: TGTGCCAGCAGCTTGGTCGAAGGGTACGAGCAGTACTTC.

This clonotype was observed many times. The chain combines TRBV7-2 with TRBJ2-6; 7 nucleotides agree with TRBD1. There are 15 residues in the CDR3. J was trimmed by 4 bases and V by 1 base; bases with no gene match: 1. Looked up from germline, CDR1 is SGHTA and CDR2 is FQGNSA. CDR3 region: CASSLVGGGANVLTF. The CDR3 DNA follows: TGTGCCAGCAGCTTAGTAGGGGGCGGGGCCAACGTCCTGACTTTC.

This clonotype has a count of ten or more. The gene calls are TRBV3-1 and TRBJ2-7, with D hard to call. Between the trimmed V and J ends, which lost 2 bases and 3 bases, there was a span of 2 bases. CDR1 LGHDT and CDR2 YNNKEL come from the germline V gene (reference sequence). CDR3 size: 11 residues. The CDR3 loop reads CASSQNYEQYF. CDR3 in DNA: TGTGCCAGCAGCCAAAACTACGAGCAGTACTTC.

There are many counts of this clonotype. The chain employs TRBV29-1 and TRBJ2-1, with 14 positions matching TRBD2. The germline CDR1 and CDR2 sequences are SQVTM and ANQGSEA. V was clipped by 8 bases and J by 9 bases; unmatched bases: 15. The CDR3 is 16 amino acids. The DNA for the CDR3 is TGCAGCCTTCTAGGCAGGGGACTAGCGGGGGCCGTTGAGCAGTTCTTC. Amino acid sequence: CSLLGRGLAGAVEQFF.

This clonotype turned up a few times. The chain combines TRBV27 with TRBJ2-7; 10 bases fit TRBD2. This CDR3 has 17 amino acids. The germline CDR1 and CDR2 sequences are MNHEY and SMNVEV (reference sequence). The J segment lost 5 bases and the V segment lost 3 bases, leaving 13 bases of the junction unmatched. As DNA, the CDR3 is TGTGCCAGCAGTTTCCTGAAAGCGGGAGGGAAGGTAGACGAGCAGTACTTC. Amino acid sequence: CASSFLKAGGKVDEQYF.

This clonotype was seen a single time. This chain joins TRBV4-1 and TRBJ2-6; perhaps TRBD1 as D (6 bases). This CDR3 is 16 amino acids long. V was clipped by 6 bases and J by 0 bases, with 12 bases between them. The germline V gene encodes CDR1 MGHRA and CDR2 YSYEKL. CDR3 in amino acids: CASRGARSSGANVLTF. The CDR3 nucleotides read TGCGCCAGCAGGGGGGCCAGAAGCTCTGGGGCCAACGTCCTGACTTTC.

The sample holds many counts of this clonotype. The rearrangement links TRBV20-1 to TRBJ2-2; D not resolved. Deletions cut 5 bases from V and 0 bases from J, with 7 bases between. Germline loops: CDR1 DFQATT, CDR2 SNEGSKA (reference sequence). The CDR3 has 13 residues. The CDR3 sequence: CSAPYPNTGELFF. In DNA form, the CDR3 reads TGCAGTGCTCCTTATCCGAACACCGGGGAGCTGTTTTTT.

This clonotype came up a few times. The chain uses TRBV13 and TRBJ2-3; no clear D gene. CDR1 and CDR2 from the germline V gene are PRHDT and FYEKMQ (reference sequence). The CDR3 loop spans 13 amino acids. Trimming removed 5 bases from V and 3 bases from J, with 9 bases in between. The CDR3 sequence is CASSRAWTDTQYF. DNA of the CDR3: TGTGCCAGCAGCCGAGCCTGGACAGATACGCAGTATTTT.

This clonotype occurred many times. The chain is built from TRBV4-2 and TRBJ2-3; D is possibly TRBD1 or TRBD2 (5 bases each). Between the trimmed V and J ends, which lost 4 bases and 2 bases, there was a span of 10 bases. In germline, CDR1 is LGHNA, CDR2 YNFKEQ. The CDR3 covers 14 residues. The CDR3 DNA is TGTGCCAGCAGCCCCGGGACGGCCACAGATACGCAGTATTTT. This gives the protein CASSPGTATDTQYF.

Ten or more counts support this clonotype. V gene TRBV7-9 combines with J gene TRBJ2-3; 9 bases match TRBD2. The CDR3 loop spans 16 amino acids. With 5 bases clipped from V and 0 bases from J, the junction kept 6 bases outside the gene matches. The germline gives CDR1 SEHNR, CDR2 FQNEAQ (reference sequence). For the CDR3, the DNA is TGTGCCAGCAGCCTGAGCGGGGGGATAAGCACAGATACGCAGTATTTT. Translation gives CASSLSGGISTDTQYF.

There are a few counts of this clonotype. The chain joins TRBV29-1 to TRBJ2-7, with 8 bases that match TRBD1. This CDR3 spans 13 amino acids. CDR1 is SQVTM, CDR2 ANQGSEA, per germline. V was pared by 3 bases and J by 2 bases, with 3 bases of the junction left unmatched. The CDR3 spells CSVESGQAYEQYF. In nucleotides, the CDR3 is TGCAGCGTTGAGTCGGGACAGGCCTACGAGCAGTACTTC.

This clonotype was recorded many times. The rearrangement links TRBV6-5 to TRBJ1-6, with D maybe TRBD1 (6 bases). With 5 bases removed from V and 0 bases from J, the gap between germline ends came to 26 bases. Germline lookup yields CDR1 MNHEY and CDR2 SVGAGI. The CDR3 length is 21 residues. CDR3 coding DNA: TGTGCCAGCAGTCTTAAGGCCCCTCCAGGGGTCTTCGGCTCCTATAATTCACCCCTCCACTTT. This sequence encodes CASSLKAPPGVFGSYNSPLHF.

This clonotype showed up just a few times. The chain recombines TRBV15 with TRBJ1-1, with D unresolved. Per germline, CDR1 LNHNV and CDR2 YYDKDF (reference sequence). This CDR3 comprises 15 residues. Trimming took off 0 bases at V and 1 base at J, with 9 bases between the two ends. CDR3 region: CATSRDWTENTEAFF. For the CDR3, the DNA is TGTGCCACCAGCAGAGATTGGACGGAGAACACTGAAGCTTTCTTT.

The rearrangement links TRBV27 to TRBJ2-1; a weak D match, TRBD1 (5 bases). V was pared by 4 bases and J by 1 base, with 11 bases between. This CDR3 is 15 amino acids long. Germline lookup yields CDR1 MNHEY and CDR2 SMNVEV (reference sequence). DNA of the CDR3: TGTGCCAGCAGTTCCCAGGGCGTTTCCTACAATGAGCAGTTCTTC. This encodes CASSSQGVSYNEQFF.

This clonotype was detected only a few times. The genes are TRBV5-4 and TRBJ1-2; unclear D gene. The CDR3 covers 13 residues. In germline, CDR1 is SGHNT, CDR2 YYREEE (reference sequence). Trimming removed 2 bases at V and 2 bases at J, with 7 bases between. The CDR3 DNA follows: TGTGCCAGCAGCTTAATCAGGAACTATGGCTACACCTTC. Protein sequence: CASSLIRNYGYTF.

This clonotype occurred a few times. This chain links TRBV7-2 with TRBJ2-5; D remains ambiguous. The CDR3 is 12 residues long. Trimming cost V 2 bases and J 6 bases, with 7 bases left between them. Germline V gene data show CDR1 as SGHTA and CDR2 as FQGNSA. The DNA of the CDR3 is TGTGCCAGCAGCTTAACTCGGCAGACCCAGTACTTC. The encoded protein is CASSLTRQTQYF.

The rearrangement uses TRBV7-9 and TRBJ2-2; 9 nucleotides line up with TRBD2. The CDR3 length is 15 residues. J was trimmed by 4 bases and V by 3 bases; bases with no gene match: 3. Germline assignment: CDR1 SEHNR and CDR2 FQNEAQ (reference sequence). The CDR3 loop reads CASSFYSGSTGELFF. DNA for the CDR3: TGTGCCAGCAGCTTCTATAGCGGGAGCACCGGGGAGCTGTTTTTT.

This clonotype was seen more than once but under ten times. The chain carries TRBV10-3 and TRBJ2-3; 7 positions match TRBD2. CDR1 is ENHRY, CDR2 SYGVKD, per germline. The length of the CDR3 is 16 residues. Losses at the gene ends were 4 bases for V and 2 bases for J; bases not matched to a gene: 9. This CDR3 is CAISVIAGTTTDTQYF. CDR3 bases: TGTGCCATCAGTGTTATTGCCGGGACTACCACAGATACGCAGTATTTT.

Ten or more counts support this clonotype. The rearrangement links TRBV11-2 to TRBJ2-7, with 10 bases that match TRBD2. V lost 1 base to trimming and J lost 0 bases; unmatched junction nucleotides: 9. The length of the CDR3 is 18 residues. The germline gives CDR1 SGHAT, CDR2 FQNNGV. The CDR3 sequence is CASSLGPGLATSSYEQYF. In DNA form, the CDR3 reads TGTGCCAGCAGCTTAGGGCCGGGACTAGCGACTAGCTCCTACGAGCAGTACTTC.

This clonotype was seen only a few times. The chain couples TRBV7-6 to TRBJ2-1; tentatively, D is TRBD1 (6 bases). The V and J ends lost 5 bases and 2 bases respectively, with 13 bases between them. This CDR3 has 15 amino acids. Germline loops: CDR1 SGHVS, CDR2 FNYEAQ. The CDR3 coding sequence is TGTGCCAGCAGCGCAGGGGTGGACGCCTACAATGAGCAGTTCTTC. Encoded protein: CASSAGVDAYNEQFF.